This TCR beta chain is from a study of blood T cell repertoires in COVID-19. This CDR3 has 14 amino acids. Data came from immunoSEQ multiplex PCR; TCRdb stores just in-frame clones and leaves some out. The sample holds 350,000 to 450,000 clones, around four fifths seen once. V usage is TRBV12-2 and J usage is TRBJ2-1; the table calls TRBD2, which could not be checked here. TRBV12-2 is a pseudogene. The sequence came from a woman aged 50 to 65 who had recovered from COVID-19. The material sequenced was PBMCs or T cells enriched from blood (not recorded which). The CDR3 DNA reads as TGTGCAAGTCGCTTAAGAGGGAACGGCGATGAGCAGTTCTTC. It encodes CASRLRGNGDEQFF.